This T cell receptor beta chain was documented in a study of T cell responses to AZD1222 COVID-19 vaccine. In germline, CDR1 is LGHDT, CDR2 YNNKEL (reference sequence). Deletions cut 1 base from V and 7 bases from J, with 19 bases between. The CDR3 is 16 residues long. Note on this clone: Its antigen is not known.

The study's findings and limits: Per reports, nearly half of all spike-specific TCRs target regions that are unmutated in variants. The donor cohort was predominantly white British with a female majority, and clonal diversity may have been underestimated. Spike-specific TCR repertoires showed rising breadth and depth after two AZD1222 doses.

Clones were read by immunoSEQ multiplex PCR, and TCRdb kept only the in-frame ones, dropping some. In the table there are roughly 180,000 clones, about 93% of which are singletons. This material consisted of peripheral blood, taken 28 days after the second dose of the MenACWY control vaccine. The chain uses TRBV3-1 (or the pseudogene TRBV3-2) and TRBJ1-2, with a weak D call TRBD1 (5 bases). This receptor was identified in an adult who received the MenACWY meningococcal vaccine as a control. CDR3 region: CASSQAHEQGVGGYTF. The CDR3 DNA reads TGTGCCAGCAGCCAAGCCCACGAGCAGGGTGTTGGTGGCTACACCTTC.